Below are 18 T cell receptor beta chains sequenced from a single sample in a study of monozygotic twins with inflammatory bowel disease. TCRdb reanalyzed the 5' RACE reads, giving one entry per CDR3 protein sequence and no DNA. This repertoire includes 190,000 or so distinct CDR3 sequences. Material: blood. The receptors were sampled from a human donor with ulcerative colitis or Crohn's disease, or a healthy co-twin of an affected twin (not recorded which).

The chain combines TRBV5-1 with TRBJ2-1; TCRdb indicates TRBD1, and absent DNA this call remains unverified. There are 15 residues in the CDR3. The germline V gene has CDR1 SGHRS and CDR2 YFSETQ. The CDR3 region is CASSRRTDSYNEQFF.

The V and J genes are TRBV12-3 or TRBV12-4 and TRBJ2-7; the D gene TCRdb calls, TRBD1, cannot be checked with no DNA. This CDR3 is 12 amino acids long. CDR3 protein: CASSPGFVEQYF.

The chain has TRBV5-6 and TRBJ2-5; without DNA, the TCRdb call of TRBD2 cannot be checked. The germline gives CDR1 SGHDT, CDR2 YYEEEE. CDR3 length: 16 residues. This chain's CDR3 is CASSGGTGAGQETQYF. The whole variable domain, filled in from reference TRBV5-6 and TRBJ2-5, reads DAGVTQSPTHLIKTRGQQVTLRCSPKSGHDTVSWYQQALGQGPQFIFQYYEEEERQRGNFPDRFSGHQFPNYSSELNVNALLLGDSALYLCASSGGTGAGQETQYFGPGTRLLVL.

The V and J genes are TRBV5-1 and TRBJ2-2; TCRdb calls TRBD2, which cannot be checked without DNA. Germline V gene data show CDR1 as SGHRS and CDR2 as YFSETQ. The CDR3 is made up of 15 amino acids. The CDR3 reads CASSLSPGYTGELFF.

The chain employs TRBV7-2 and TRBJ2-1; checking the TCRdb D call of TRBD1 is not possible without DNA. Germline V gene data show CDR1 as SGHTA and CDR2 as FQGNSA. CDR3 length: 13 amino acids. The CDR3 loop reads CATRDRHYNEQFF.

This chain links TRBV12-3 or TRBV12-4 with TRBJ1-5; TCRdb selects TRBD1, and the lack of DNA leaves this call unchecked. The CDR3 has 14 residues. The CDR3 sequence is CASQGDYSNQPQHF.

CDR3: CASSVYFQGNEQFF. This chain connects TRBV5-6 to TRBJ2-1; the D gene TCRdb calls, TRBD1, cannot be checked with no DNA. The CDR3 is 14 residues long. Germline V gives CDR1 SGHDT, CDR2 YYEEEE.

This chain connects TRBV7-9 to TRBJ2-5; TCRdb lists TRBD1, though no DNA is available to test this call. The germline gives CDR1 SEHNR, CDR2 FQNEAQ (reference sequence). This CDR3 has 15 residues. CDR3 loop: CASSLLGGQGETQYF.

V is TRBV5-1 and J is TRBJ2-5; absent DNA, TCRdb's TRBD1 call cannot be checked. Germline loops: CDR1 SGHRS, CDR2 YFSETQ. The CDR3 runs to 15 residues. The CDR3 sequence: CASSRQTRTQETQYF.

The genes are TRBV20-1 and TRBJ2-6. This CDR3 is built from 13 residues. Germline loops: CDR1 DFQATT, CDR2 SNEGSKA (reference sequence). This chain's CDR3 is CSARDAGANVLTF.

The chain is built from TRBV12-3 or TRBV12-4 and TRBJ1-2; TCRdb's D call, TRBD1, is unchecked because there is no DNA. The CDR3 loop spans 18 amino acids. This CDR3 is CASSLVFDKGPLNYGYTF.

V and J are TRBV5-1 and TRBJ2-1; no DNA is available, so the TRBD1 call from TCRdb remains unchecked. The CDR3 runs to 12 residues. Germline CDR1 is SGHRS and CDR2 is YFSETQ. The chain's CDR3 is CASRPSQGEQFF.

The chain recombines TRBV7-6 with TRBJ1-1; lacking DNA, the TRBD1 call made by TCRdb goes unchecked. The CDR3 spans 15 residues. Germline-derived CDR1 and CDR2 are SGHVS and FNYEAQ. The CDR3 loop is CASSLAPGSGTEAFF. The full variable domain, with the rest looked up from reference TRBV7-6 and TRBJ1-1, is GAGVSQSPRYKVTKRGQDVALRCDPISGHVSLYWYRQALGQGPEFLTYFNYEAQQDKSGLPNDRFSAERPEGSISTLTIQRTEQRDSAMYRCASSLAPGSGTEAFFGQGTRLTVV.

The chain is built from TRBV11-2 and TRBJ2-2. The germline V gene has CDR1 SGHAT and CDR2 FQNNGV. The CDR3 consists of 16 residues. CDR3 amino acids: CASSSPLFRSTGELFF.

The rearrangement links TRBV20-1 to TRBJ2-3; as DNA is missing, the TRBD1 call by TCRdb cannot be tested. Germline loops: CDR1 DFQATT, CDR2 SNEGSKA (reference sequence). This CDR3 has 14 amino acids. This CDR3 is CSAASGSPPDTQYF.

The chain uses TRBV5-1 and TRBJ2-1; TCRdb indicates TRBD1, and absent DNA this call remains unverified. CDR1 is SGHRS and CDR2 is YFSETQ in the germline V gene. The CDR3 runs to 15 residues. The CDR3 region is CASSFAQGTYNEQFF. Together with reference TRBV5-1 and TRBJ2-1, the CDR3 gives the full variable domain: KAGVTQTPRYLIKTRGQQVTLSCSPISGHRSVSWYQQTPGQGLQFLFEYFSETQRNKGNFPGRFSGRQFSNSRSEMNVSTLELGDSALYLCASSFAQGTYNEQFFGPGTRLTVL.

The rearrangement joins TRBV5-1 to TRBJ1-1; without DNA, the TCRdb call of TRBD1 cannot be checked. This CDR3 spans 15 amino acids. The V gene's germline CDR1 is SGHRS and CDR2 YFSETQ. The CDR3 loop reads CASSRDRTFNTEAFF.

The chain links TRBV5-1 to TRBJ2-3. The CDR3 is 14 amino acids. CDR1 SGHRS and CDR2 YFSETQ come from the germline V gene. CDR3 sequence: CASSLDLMMNTQYF.